These T cell receptor beta chains were read from a single sample in a study of blood T cells in healthy people across ages. TCRdb ran MiXCR on the 5' RACE reads and lists one entry per CDR3 protein. The table includes 800,000 to 950,000 distinct CDR3 sequences, about 28% detected once. This sample also belongs to another study, concerning T cells of mothers and their children.

Sequencing input: blood. Every receptor here comes from a woman between 35 and 50 years old in good health. Both conserved end residues are part of each CDR3. The D gene is left open where the match is weak. Size tells how often a clone was seen (once, few, many) or the class of an expanded clone, and some rows leave it out.

CASRGLAGTDTQYF | TGTGCCAGCAGAGGACTAGCGGGGACAGATACGCAGTATTTT | TRBV2 | TRBD2 | TRBJ2-3 | .
CASGDSHEQYF | TGTGCCAGCGGAGACAGCCATGAGCAGTACTTC | TRBV6-5 | . | TRBJ2-4 | .
CASSLTSSQGLFF | TGTGCCAGCAGCTTAACTAGCTCACAGGGATTGTTCTTC | TRBV7-3 | . | TRBJ2-1 | many
CASLDRTEAFF | TGTGCCAGCCTGGACCGGACTGAAGCTTTCTTT | TRBV28 | . | TRBJ1-1 | .
CASSSDPWTSGKYNEQFF | TGTGCCAGCAGTTCTGACCCATGGACTAGCGGGAAATACAATGAGCAGTTCTTC | TRBV6-2/TRBV6-3 | TRBD2 | TRBJ2-1 | .
CATSSPGGDETQYF | TGTGCCACCAGCAGTCCCGGGGGTGACGAGACCCAGTACTTC | TRBV15 | . | TRBJ2-5 | many
CASAWQGAVVGNIQYF | TGTGCCAGCGCCTGGCAGGGGGCGGTTGTAGGAAACATTCAGTACTTC | TRBV7-2 | TRBD1 | TRBJ2-4 | .
CATSDSSEGTYSGANVLTF | TGTGCCACCAGTGATTCGTCGGAGGGGACGTACTCTGGGGCCAACGTCCTGACTTTC | TRBV24-1 | . | TRBJ2-6 | once
CAISAGRDTDAQYF | TGTGCCATCAGTGCTGGGCGAGACACAGATGCGCAGTATTTT | TRBV10-3 | . | TRBJ2-3 | .
CASSLGREYYEQYF | TGTGCCAGCAGCTTAGGCCGGGAGTACTACGAGCAGTACTTC | TRBV7-2 | . | TRBJ2-7 | few
CASSLRAGEQYF | TGTGCCAGCAGTTTGAGAGCAGGAGAGCAGTACTTC | TRBV28 | . | TRBJ2-5 | few
CASSPPGQGRYGYTF | TGTGCCAGCAGTCCCCCGGGACAGGGCCGATATGGCTACACCTTC | TRBV6-5 | TRBD1 | TRBJ1-2 | many
CASSLQGTHEQYF | TGTGCCAGCAGCCTACAGGGTACCCACGAGCAGTACTTC | TRBV3-1 | . | TRBJ2-7 | many
CASRGGTATNTQYF | TGTGCCAGCAGAGGCGGGACTGCCACAAATACGCAGTATTTT | TRBV28 | . | TRBJ2-3 | few
CASSPLRFDTQYF | TGTGCCAGCAGTCCGTTACGGTTTGATACGCAGTATTTT | TRBV27 | . | TRBJ2-3 | few
CASSQDRAGLGANTGELFF | TGTGCCAGCAGCCAAGATCGGGCAGGCCTGGGAGCGAACACCGGGGAGCTGTTTTTT | TRBV14 | . | TRBJ2-2 | .
CASSLIGRDDGYTF | TGTGCCAGCAGTTTAATCGGCAGGGATGATGGCTACACCTTC | TRBV28 | . | TRBJ1-2 | many
CSASGGADTQYF | TGCAGTGCTAGCGGGGGGGCAGATACGCAGTATTTT | TRBV20-1 | TRBD2 | TRBJ2-3 | many
CASSQRQGDGYTF | TGTGCCAGCAGCCAGAGACAGGGTGATGGCTACACCTTC | TRBV7-9 | TRBD1 | TRBJ1-2 | many
CASSFIRGYGYTF | TGTGCCAGCAGTTTTATTCGAGGCTATGGCTACACCTTC | TRBV12-3/TRBV12-4 | . | TRBJ1-2 | many
CASSAGTGEYEQYF | TGTGCCAGCAGCGCCGGGACAGGAGAATACGAGCAGTACTTC | TRBV27 | TRBD1 | TRBJ2-7 | many
CASSPPDGYGYTF | TGTGCCAGCAGCCCGCCGGACGGCTATGGCTACACCTTC | TRBV3-1 | . | TRBJ1-2 | .
CASSPLEGYNEKFF | TGTGCCAGCAGCCCCCTGGAGGGTTACAATGAGAAGTTCTTC | TRBV7-9 | . | TRBJ2-1 | .
CASSLGGRRTYEQYF | TGTGCCAGCAGCTTAGGAGGCAGGCGGACCTACGAGCAGTACTTC | TRBV7-9 | . | TRBJ2-7 | .
CASSPVEKYYGYTF | TGTGCCAGCAGTCCTGTCGAGAAGTACTATGGCTACACCTTC | TRBV12-3/TRBV12-4 | . | TRBJ1-2 | .
CASRRQETGEKLFF | TGCGCCAGCAGACGACAGGAGACGGGGGAAAAACTGTTTTTT | TRBV5-1 | . | TRBJ1-4 | .